This TCR beta chain was captured in a study of blood T cell repertoires in COVID-19. Study as a whole: PBMCs, B-cell-depleted T cells, or T cells were the source of the cDNA or gDNA that made up the material.

V lost 1 base to trimming and J lost 2 bases, with 12 bases between them. From germline, CDR1 is KGHSH and CDR2 LQKENI. The CDR3 has 17 amino acids. Measured with immunoSEQ multiplex PCR; TCRdb has only the in-frame clones, and not every one. The sample records 350,000 to 400,000 clones, roughly 86% being singletons. The gene calls are TRBV18 and TRBJ2-6, with no clear D. The receptor was derived from a woman aged 30 to 39 who had recovered from COVID-19. Sequenced sample: PBMCs or T cells enriched from blood (not recorded which). For the CDR3, the DNA is TGTGCCAGCTCACCACTAACACACCGGGCTGGGGCCAACGTCCTGACTTTC. Protein: CASSPLTHRAGANVLTF.